A single sample is the source of the 10 T cell receptor beta chains below, sequenced in a study of T cell repertoires in cytomegalovirus infection. These receptors have no identified antigens. TCRdb re-analysed the reads in MiXCR, keeping a single row per CDR3 protein. The table has under 850,000 distinct CDR3 sequences, about 30% seen once; the top ten hold 15% to 20%. The source was cultured PBMCs, collected from culture after CMV antigen stimulation. Every receptor here comes from a human donor in good health (CMV status not recorded). Some clones in this sample may be carry-over from other donors' samples.

V gene TRBV6-6 combines with J gene TRBJ2-1; perhaps TRBD2 as D (5 bases). Trimming took 0 bases from V and 1 from J, leaving 10 bases between them. CDR3 length: 16 residues. CDR1 and CDR2 (germline): MNHNY, SVGAGI (reference sequence). The CDR3 DNA reads as TGTGCCAGCAGTTACTCGATTAGCGCGTCCTACAATGAGCAGTTCTTC. Translated, it gives CASSYSISASYNEQFF.

The chain combines TRBV12-3 or TRBV12-4 with TRBJ1-2, with no clear D. Trimming left V 5 bases short and J 2 bases short, with 6 bases between. There are 12 residues in the CDR3. CDR3 bases: TGTGCCAGCAGTGGACGGAACTATGGCTACACCTTC. Protein product: CASSGRNYGYTF.

This clonotype came up a few times. V usage is TRBV6-1 and J usage is TRBJ1-4; D is perhaps TRBD1 (5 bases). Deletions cut 1 base from V and 5 bases from J, with 11 bases between. CDR1 is MNHNS and CDR2 is SASEGT in the germline V gene. There are 15 residues in the CDR3. CDR3 coding DNA: TGTGCCAGCAGTGAAGAACAGGCCGCAAATGAAAAACTGTTTTTT. Protein sequence: CASSEEQAANEKLFF.

The chain uses TRBV7-2 and TRBJ2-7; 9 bases align to TRBD1. Trimming cost V 5 bases and J 1 base; bases outside gene matches: 6. Germline V gene lookup returns CDR1 SGHTA and CDR2 FQGNSA. CDR3 length: 15 amino acids. DNA of the CDR3: TGTGCCAGCAGCCTAGACAGGGGGACTTCCTACGAGCAGTACTTC. Its translation is CASSLDRGTSYEQYF.

V usage is TRBV10-3 and J usage is TRBJ1-1; TRBD1 might be the D (6 bases). The CDR3 has 14 amino acids. Trimming took 2 bases from V and 0 from J, leaving 7 bases between them. In germline, CDR1 is ENHRY, CDR2 SYGVKD. The CDR3 DNA is TGTGCCATCAGTGAGCAGGGGATGAACACTGAAGCTTTCTTT. Translated, it gives CAISEQGMNTEAFF.

This clonotype turned up a few times. This sequence joins TRBV7-6 and TRBJ2-6, with 8 nucleotides matching TRBD2. J lost 1 base, V lost 1 base, and 6 bases had no gene match. The germline V gene has CDR1 SGHVS and CDR2 FNYEAQ. The CDR3 has 18 residues. The CDR3 nucleotides are TGTGCCAGCAGCTTAGACCTCGGGGGGGGTTCTGGGGCCAACGTCCTGACTTTC. Its translation is CASSLDLGGGSGANVLTF.

The V call is TRBV2, the J call TRBJ2-7; maybe TRBD1 (6 bases). The V and J ends lost 4 bases and 3 bases respectively, with 10 bases between them. The CDR3 contains 13 residues. Germline V gene sequence: CDR1 SNHLY, CDR2 FYNNEI. CDR3 in amino acids: CASSGSRGYEQYF. For the CDR3, the DNA is TGTGCCAGCAGTGGATCCAGGGGCTACGAGCAGTACTTC.

This clonotype was observed a handful of times. The chain employs TRBV19 and TRBJ1-1; D is ambiguous. This CDR3 has 13 amino acids. V lost 6 bases to trimming and J lost 4 bases, with 12 bases between them. Germline CDR1 and CDR2: LNHDA and SQIVND (reference sequence). CDR3: CASSPMGFTEAFF. CDR3 nucleotides: TGTGCCAGTAGCCCGATGGGTTTCACTGAAGCTTTCTTT.

This clonotype was observed a single time. The genes are TRBV5-4 and TRBJ2-2; 9 bases are shared with TRBD1. In germline, CDR1 is SGHNT, CDR2 YYREEE (reference sequence). The CDR3 is made up of 15 amino acids. J was trimmed by 4 bases and V by 5 bases; bases with no gene match: 6. This CDR3 reads CASRHGTGTTGELFF. CDR3 sequence (DNA): TGTGCCAGCAGACACGGGACAGGGACCACCGGGGAGCTGTTTTTT.

This clonotype turned up a few times. The chain employs TRBV5-5 and TRBJ2-1; possibly TRBD2 for D (5 bases). Between the trimmed V and J ends, which lost 2 bases and 8 bases, there was a span of 11 bases. The CDR3 covers 13 residues. Looked up from germline, CDR1 is SGHKS and CDR2 is YYEKEE (reference sequence). CDR3 in amino acids: CASSLLVIDEQFF. Written as DNA, the CDR3 is TGTGCCAGCAGCTTACTAGTAATCGATGAGCAGTTCTTC.